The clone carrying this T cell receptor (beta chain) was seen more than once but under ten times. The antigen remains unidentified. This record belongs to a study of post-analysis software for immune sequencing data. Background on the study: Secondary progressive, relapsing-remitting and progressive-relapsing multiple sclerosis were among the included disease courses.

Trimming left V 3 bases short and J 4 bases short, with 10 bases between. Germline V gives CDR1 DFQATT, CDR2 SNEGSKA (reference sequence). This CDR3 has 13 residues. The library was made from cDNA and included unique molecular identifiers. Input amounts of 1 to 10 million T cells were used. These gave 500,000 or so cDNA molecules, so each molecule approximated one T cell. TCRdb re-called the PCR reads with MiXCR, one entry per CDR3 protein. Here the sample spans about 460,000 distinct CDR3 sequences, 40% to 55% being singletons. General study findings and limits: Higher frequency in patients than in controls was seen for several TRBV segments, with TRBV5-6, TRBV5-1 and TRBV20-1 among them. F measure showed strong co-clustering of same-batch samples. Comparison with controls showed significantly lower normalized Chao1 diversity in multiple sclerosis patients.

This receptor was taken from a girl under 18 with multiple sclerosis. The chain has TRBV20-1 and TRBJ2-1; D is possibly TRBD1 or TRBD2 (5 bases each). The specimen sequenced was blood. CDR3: CSASAGTYNEQFF. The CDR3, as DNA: TGCAGTGCTAGCGCTGGGACGTACAATGAGCAGTTCTTC.